This is a list of T cell receptor beta chains from one sample in a study of technical replicates of blood from a few donors. The repertoire was sequenced with immunoSEQ multiplex PCR; TCRdb's copy has only in-frame clones and lacks some. The repertoire holds roughly 79,000 clones, with 90% to 95% as singletons. Sequenced material: T cells isolated from PBMCs. The receptor set was obtained from a human donor in good health. CDR3s include the opening cysteine and the closing phenylalanine or tryptophan. The D gene is left open where the match is weak. Only part of the rows carry a size: once, few, many, or a class if the clone is expanded.

CATSRERLSTDTQYF,TGTGCCACCAGCCGCGAGAGGCTCTCCACAGATACGCAGTATTTT,NA,once,TRBJ2-3,TRBV15,15
CASSFAGSNYGYTF,TGTGCCAGCAGTTTTGCGGGGTCTAACTATGGCTACACCTTC,NA,NA,TRBJ1-2,TRBV27,14
CASTHRGATDTQYF,TGTGCCAGCACCCATCGGGGGGCCACAGATACGCAGTATTTT,NA,NA,TRBJ2-3,TRBV7-8,14
CASSPGLGYTF,TGTGCCAGCAGCCCTGGGCTGGGCTACACCTTC,NA,NA,TRBJ1-2,TRBV5-6,11
CASTGGRSNEQFF,TGCGCCAGCACGGGAGGACGGAGCAATGAGCAGTTCTTC,TRBD2,NA,TRBJ2-1,TRBV5-1,13
CASSPQTGPVLRTQYF,TGTGCCAGCAGTCCCCAGACAGGGCCTGTTCTTAGGACCCAGTACTTC,TRBD1,NA,TRBJ2-5,TRBV25-1,16
CASSLALTDTQYF,TGTGCCAGCAGCTTAGCCCTCACAGATACGCAGTATTTT,NA,NA,TRBJ2-3,TRBV7-8,13
CASRARNTEAFF,TGTGCCAGCAGAGCTCGGAACACTGAAGCTTTCTTT,NA,NA,TRBJ1-1,TRBV2,12
CASSVGTGHEQYF,TGTGCCAGCAGCGTCGGGACTGGCCACGAGCAGTACTTC,NA,NA,TRBJ2-7,TRBV9,13
CASSPRPDMRDPVTGELFF,TGCGCCAGCAGCCCTAGGCCGGACATGCGGGACCCAGTCACCGGGGAGCTGTTTTTT,NA,NA,TRBJ2-2,TRBV4-1,19
CASSLADRAYTDTQYF,TGTGCCAGCAGCTTAGCCGACAGGGCTTACACAGATACGCAGTATTTT,TRBD1,NA,TRBJ2-3,TRBV7-9,16
CSALPGFTEAFF,TGCAGCGCATTGCCAGGGTTCACTGAAGCTTTCTTT,NA,NA,TRBJ1-1,TRBV29-1,12
CASSFSGHSYNEQFF,TGTGCCAGCAGCTTTAGCGGACACTCCTACAATGAGCAGTTCTTC,NA,NA,TRBJ2-1,TRBV5-4,15
CASSQPGQIYEQYF,TGTGCCAGCAGTCAACCGGGACAAATCTACGAGCAGTACTTC,NA,NA,TRBJ2-7,TRBV6-1,14
CASSLGAGFSGNTIYF,TGTGCCAGCAGCTTAGGGGCAGGGTTCTCTGGAAACACCATATATTTT,NA,NA,TRBJ1-3,TRBV7-2,16
CASSLGGGTYNEQFF,TGTGCCAGCAGCTTAGGGGGAGGTACGTACAATGAGCAGTTCTTC,NA,NA,TRBJ2-1,TRBV13,15
CSVGTGLTLAGGAEQFF,TGCAGCGTGGGGACAGGTCTTACGCTAGCGGGAGGAGCTGAGCAGTTCTTC,TRBD2,NA,TRBJ2-1,TRBV29-1,17
CASSLDSGSYEQYF,TGTGCCAGCAGCTTAGATTCGGGGTCCTACGAGCAGTACTTC,NA,once,TRBJ2-7,TRBV7-9,14
CASSSGQDRGYGYTF,TGTGCCAGCAGCTCCGGACAGGACCGGGGGTATGGCTACACCTTC,TRBD1,NA,TRBJ1-2,TRBV7-2,15
CAISGQGGITEAFF,TGTGCCATCAGTGGACAGGGGGGTATCACTGAAGCTTTCTTT,TRBD1,NA,TRBJ1-1,TRBV10-3,14
CASSISGRAGDTQYF,TGTGCCAGCAGCATAAGCGGGAGGGCTGGAGATACGCAGTATTTT,TRBD2,NA,TRBJ2-3,TRBV9,15
CASSLGGQGSYEQYF,TGCGCCAGCAGCTTGGGGGGACAGGGGTCCTACGAGCAGTACTTC,TRBD1,NA,TRBJ2-7,TRBV5-1,15
CAASLDRGDTGELFF,TGTGCCGCCTCCCTGGACAGGGGCGACACCGGGGAGCTGTTTTTT,TRBD1,NA,TRBJ2-2,TRBV6-1,15
CASSLTANQPQHF,TGTGCCAGCAGCTTAACAGCTAATCAGCCCCAGCATTTT,NA,NA,TRBJ1-5,TRBV7-3,13
CASSIRTSEETQYF,TGTGCCAGCAGCATAAGGACTAGCGAGGAGACCCAGTACTTC,TRBD2,NA,TRBJ2-5,TRBV7-3,14
CASTSDSRYGYTF,TGTGCCAGTACCTCGGACAGTAGATATGGCTACACCTTC,NA,NA,TRBJ1-2,TRBV19,13
CASSSPGGVSYNEQFF,TGTGCCAGCAGTTCCCCCGGGGGAGTCTCCTACAATGAGCAGTTCTTC,NA,NA,TRBJ2-1,TRBV28,16
CASSSWTSGKDTQYF,TGCGCCAGCAGCTCCTGGACTAGCGGGAAAGATACGCAGTATTTT,TRBD2,NA,TRBJ2-3,TRBV5-1,15
CASSVGASSYNEQFF,TGTGCCAGCAGCGTAGGAGCAAGCTCCTACAATGAGCAGTTCTTC,NA,NA,TRBJ2-1,TRBV9,15
CASSQEDILSSYNEQFF,TGTGCCAGCAGCCAAGAGGACATACTGAGCTCCTACAATGAGCAGTTCTTC,NA,once,TRBJ2-1,TRBV4-2,17
CASRGQGGTYEQYF,TGTGCCAGCAGGGGACAGGGAGGAACCTACGAGCAGTACTTC,TRBD1,medium-sized,TRBJ2-7,TRBV7-9,14
CASSQVGREGNTEAFF,TGTGCCAGCAGCCAAGTCGGGAGGGAGGGGAACACTGAAGCTTTCTTT,NA,NA,TRBJ1-1,TRBV4-2,16
CASSLSYREVDNEQFF,TGTGCCAGCAGTTTATCGTACAGGGAAGTCGACAATGAGCAGTTCTTC,NA,NA,TRBJ2-1,TRBV27,16
CASSLGGQGATIAYEQYF,TGCGCCAGCAGCTTGGGCGGACAGGGGGCGACGATAGCCTACGAGCAGTACTTC,TRBD1,NA,TRBJ2-7,TRBV5-1,18
CASSQELGTANEKLFF,TGTGCCAGCAGCCAAGAATTGGGGACAGCTAATGAAAAACTGTTTTTT,TRBD1,NA,TRBJ1-4,TRBV14,16
CASSPPSTGELFF,TGTGCCAGCAGCCCGCCGAGTACCGGGGAGCTGTTTTTT,NA,NA,TRBJ2-2,TRBV13,13
CASSKILTSGSYEQYF,TGTGCCAGCAGCAAAATACTAACTAGCGGGAGCTACGAGCAGTACTTC,TRBD2,NA,TRBJ2-7,TRBV5-6,16
CASSPNFGEKLFF,TGTGCCAGCAGCCCCAATTTCGGGGAAAAACTGTTTTTT,NA,NA,TRBJ1-4,TRBV6-4,13
CASSDRTYEQYF,TGTGCCTCCTCGGACAGGACCTACGAGCAGTACTTC,TRBD1,once,TRBJ2-7,TRBV11-3,12
CASSDLAAGWETQYF,TGTGCCAGCAGTGATTTAGCGGCGGGGTGGGAGACCCAGTACTTC,NA,NA,TRBJ2-5,TRBV2,15
CASSDALWAQNGYTF,TGTGCCAGCAGTGATGCTCTTTGGGCGCAAAATGGCTACACCTTC,NA,NA,TRBJ1-2,TRBV2,15
CASSSSVKDRGTNYGYTF,TGTGCCAGCAGCTCCTCAGTAAAAGACAGGGGAACTAACTATGGCTACACCTTC,TRBD1,NA,TRBJ1-2,TRBV11-2,18
CASSERGLAYEQYF,TGCGCCAGCAGTGAGAGGGGACTAGCCTACGAGCAGTACTTC,TRBD2,NA,TRBJ2-7,TRBV10-2,14
CANLDPVYNEQFF,TGTGCCAACCTAGACCCGGTCTACAATGAGCAGTTCTTC,NA,NA,TRBJ2-1,TRBV10-3,13
CASSVEAGNQPQHF,TGTGCCAGCAGCGTAGAGGCAGGTAATCAGCCCCAGCATTTT,NA,once,TRBJ1-5,TRBV9,14
CASSSRQGGGYTF,TGTGCCAGCAGCTCCAGACAGGGGGGTGGCTACACCTTC,TRBD1,NA,TRBJ1-2,TRBV11-2,13
CASSLVLFDRGRITEAFF,TGTGCCAGCAGCTTAGTGCTGTTCGACAGGGGGCGAATCACTGAAGCTTTCTTT,TRBD1,NA,TRBJ1-1,TRBV11-2,18
CAISESGREARDTQYF,TGTGCCATCAGTGAGTCGGGGCGGGAGGCCAGGGATACGCAGTATTTT,TRBD2,NA,TRBJ2-3,TRBV10-3,16